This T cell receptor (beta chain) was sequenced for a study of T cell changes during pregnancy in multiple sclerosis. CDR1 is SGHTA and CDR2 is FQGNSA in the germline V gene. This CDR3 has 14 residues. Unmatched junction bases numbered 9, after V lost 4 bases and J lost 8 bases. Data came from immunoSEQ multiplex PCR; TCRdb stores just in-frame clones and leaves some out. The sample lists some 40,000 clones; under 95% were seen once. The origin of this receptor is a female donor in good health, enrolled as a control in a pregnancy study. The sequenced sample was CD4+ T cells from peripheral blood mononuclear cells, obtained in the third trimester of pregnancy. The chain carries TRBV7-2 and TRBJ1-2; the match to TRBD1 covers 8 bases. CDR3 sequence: CASSSLTGVSGYTF. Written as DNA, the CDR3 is TGTGCCAGCAGCTCCTTGACAGGGGTAAGCGGCTACACCTTC. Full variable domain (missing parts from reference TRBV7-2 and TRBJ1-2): GAGVSQSPSNKVTEKGKDVELRCDPISGHTALYWYRQSLGQGLEFLIYFQGNSAPDKSGLPSDRFSAERTGGSVSTLTIQRTQQEDSAVYLCASSSLTGVSGYTFGSGTRLTVV.